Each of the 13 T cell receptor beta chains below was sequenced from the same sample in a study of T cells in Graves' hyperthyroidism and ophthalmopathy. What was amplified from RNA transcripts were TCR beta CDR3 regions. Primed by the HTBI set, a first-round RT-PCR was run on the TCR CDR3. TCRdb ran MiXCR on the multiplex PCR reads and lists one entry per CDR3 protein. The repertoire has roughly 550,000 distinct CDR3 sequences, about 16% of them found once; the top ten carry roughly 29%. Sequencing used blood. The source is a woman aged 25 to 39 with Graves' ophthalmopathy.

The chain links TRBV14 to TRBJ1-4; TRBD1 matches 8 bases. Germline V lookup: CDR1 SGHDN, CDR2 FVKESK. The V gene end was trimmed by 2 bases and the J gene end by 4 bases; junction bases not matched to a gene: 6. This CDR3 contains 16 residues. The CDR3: CASSQNGQGVNEKLFF. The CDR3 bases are TGTGCCAGCAGCCAAAATGGACAGGGAGTTAATGAAAAACTGTTTTTT.

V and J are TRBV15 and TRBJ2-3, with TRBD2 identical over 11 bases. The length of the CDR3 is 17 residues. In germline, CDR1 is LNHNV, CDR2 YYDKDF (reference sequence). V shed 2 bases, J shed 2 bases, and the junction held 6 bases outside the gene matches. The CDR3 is CATSRRPSGRLTDTQYF. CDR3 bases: TGTGCCACCAGCAGACGCCCTAGCGGGAGGCTCACAGATACGCAGTATTTT.

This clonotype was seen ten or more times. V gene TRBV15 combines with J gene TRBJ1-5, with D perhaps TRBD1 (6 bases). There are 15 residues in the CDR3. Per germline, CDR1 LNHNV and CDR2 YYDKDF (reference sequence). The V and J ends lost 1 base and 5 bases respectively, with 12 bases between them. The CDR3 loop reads CATSRGTGHYQPQHF. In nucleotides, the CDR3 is TGTGCCACCAGCAGAGGTACAGGGCATTATCAGCCCCAGCATTTT.

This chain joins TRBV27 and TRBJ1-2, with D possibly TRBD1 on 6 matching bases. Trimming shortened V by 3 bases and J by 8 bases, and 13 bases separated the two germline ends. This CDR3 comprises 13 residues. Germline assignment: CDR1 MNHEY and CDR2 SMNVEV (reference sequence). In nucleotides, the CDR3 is TGTGCCAGCAGTTTCGTCACAGGGTCCGGCTACACCTTC. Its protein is CASSFVTGSGYTF.

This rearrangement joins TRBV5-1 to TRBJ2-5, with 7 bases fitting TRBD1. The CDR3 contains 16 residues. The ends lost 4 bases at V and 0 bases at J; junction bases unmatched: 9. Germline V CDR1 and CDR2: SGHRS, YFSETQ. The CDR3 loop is CASSTQQGKYQETQYF. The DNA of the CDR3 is TGCGCCAGCAGCACACAACAGGGGAAGTACCAAGAGACCCAGTACTTC.

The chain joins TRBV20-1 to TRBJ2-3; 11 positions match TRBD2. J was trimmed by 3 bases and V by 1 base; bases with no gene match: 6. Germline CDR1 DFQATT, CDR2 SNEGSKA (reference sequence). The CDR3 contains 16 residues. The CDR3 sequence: CSARAQASGRTDTQYF. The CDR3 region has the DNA TGCAGTGCTAGAGCCCAGGCTAGCGGGAGGACAGATACGCAGTATTTT.

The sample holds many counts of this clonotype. Written as DNA, the CDR3 is TGTGCCAGCAGTTTATTACCGGACATCTCCTACGAGCAGTACTTC. Protein product: CASSLLPDISYEQYF. V and J are TRBV27 and TRBJ2-7, with D perhaps matching TRBD1 (5 bases). With 1 base removed from V and 0 bases from J, the gap between germline ends came to 10 bases. Germline V gene lookup returns CDR1 MNHEY and CDR2 SMNVEV (reference sequence). This CDR3 has 15 residues.

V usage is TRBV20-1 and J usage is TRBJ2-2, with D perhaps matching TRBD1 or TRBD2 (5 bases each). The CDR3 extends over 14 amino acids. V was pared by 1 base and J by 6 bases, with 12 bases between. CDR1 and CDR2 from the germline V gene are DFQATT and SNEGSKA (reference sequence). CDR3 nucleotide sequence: TGCAGTGCTAGAGTAGGGACCGCCGCCGGGGAGCTGTTTTTT. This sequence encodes CSARVGTAAGELFF.

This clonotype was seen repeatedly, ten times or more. The CDR3 here is CASSQESGSYNEQFF. The CDR3 DNA reads as TGTGCCAGCAGCCAAGAGAGCGGGAGCTACAATGAGCAGTTCTTC. V and J are TRBV3-1 and TRBJ2-1, with TRBD2 identical over 8 bases. The J segment lost 3 bases and the V segment lost 0 bases, leaving 1 base of the junction unmatched. Germline CDR1 reads LGHDT; CDR2 reads YNNKEL (reference sequence). The CDR3 loop spans 15 amino acids.

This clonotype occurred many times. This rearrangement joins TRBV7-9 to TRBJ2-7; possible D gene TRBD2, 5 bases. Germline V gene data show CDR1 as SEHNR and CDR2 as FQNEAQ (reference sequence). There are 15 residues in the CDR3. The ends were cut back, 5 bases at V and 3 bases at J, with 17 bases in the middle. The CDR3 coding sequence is TGTGCCAGCAGCCATACCCGGGGAACGGGCTACGAGCAGTACTTC. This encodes CASSHTRGTGYEQYF.

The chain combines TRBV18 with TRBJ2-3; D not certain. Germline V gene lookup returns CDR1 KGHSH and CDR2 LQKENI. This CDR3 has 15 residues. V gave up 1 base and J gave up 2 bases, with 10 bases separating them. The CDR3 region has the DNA TGTGCCAGCTCACCACTTCCTTCCACCACAGATACGCAGTATTTT. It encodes CASSPLPSTTDTQYF.

In nucleotides, the CDR3 is TGTGCCAGCAGTTACGTAGGTTCTACTAATGAAAAACTGTTTTTT. Its translation is CASSYVGSTNEKLFF. The chain links TRBV6-5 to TRBJ1-4; D is unresolved. The CDR3 loop spans 15 amino acids. The germline gives CDR1 MNHEY, CDR2 SVGAGI. V was trimmed by 2 bases and J by 2 bases, leaving 9 bases between them.

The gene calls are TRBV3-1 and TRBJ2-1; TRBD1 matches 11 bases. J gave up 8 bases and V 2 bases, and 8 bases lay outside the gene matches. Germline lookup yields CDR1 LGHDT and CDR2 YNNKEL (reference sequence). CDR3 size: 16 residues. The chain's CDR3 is CASSQPPGQGDDEQFF. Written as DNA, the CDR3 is TGTGCCAGCAGCCAACCTCCGGGACAGGGGGATGATGAGCAGTTCTTC.